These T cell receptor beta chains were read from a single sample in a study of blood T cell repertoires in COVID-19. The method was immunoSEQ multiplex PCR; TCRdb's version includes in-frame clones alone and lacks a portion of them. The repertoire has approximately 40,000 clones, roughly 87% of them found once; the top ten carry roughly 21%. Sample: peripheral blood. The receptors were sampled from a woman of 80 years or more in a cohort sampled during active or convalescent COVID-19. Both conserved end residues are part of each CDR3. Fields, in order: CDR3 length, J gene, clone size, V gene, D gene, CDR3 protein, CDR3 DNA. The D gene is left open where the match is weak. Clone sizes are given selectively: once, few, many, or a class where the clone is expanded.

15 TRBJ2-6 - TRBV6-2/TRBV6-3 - CASSPLGTGANVLTF TGTGCCAGCAGTCCCCTGGGCACTGGGGCCAACGTCCTGACTTTC
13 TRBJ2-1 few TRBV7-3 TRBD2 CASSSVREGEQFF TGTGCCAGCAGCTCCGTACGGGAGGGTGAGCAGTTCTTC
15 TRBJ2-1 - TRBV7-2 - CASSLDHGSRNEQFF TGTGCCAGCAGCTTAGATCACGGGAGTAGGAATGAGCAGTTCTTC
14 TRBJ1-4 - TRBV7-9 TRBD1 CASSFGQGREKLFF TGTGCCAGCAGCTTTGGACAGGGGAGAGAAAAACTGTTTTTT
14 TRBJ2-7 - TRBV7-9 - CASSPHGRPYEQYF TGTGCCAGCAGCCCCCATGGGAGGCCCTACGAGCAGTACTTC
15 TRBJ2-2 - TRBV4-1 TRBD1 CASSKDRANTGELFF TGCGCCAGCAGCAAGGACAGGGCGAACACCGGGGAGCTGTTTTTT
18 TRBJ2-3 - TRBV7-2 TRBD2 CASSSKSIAGGPPDTQYF TGTGCCAGCAGCTCCAAATCAATAGCGGGAGGGCCTCCAGATACGCAGTATTTT
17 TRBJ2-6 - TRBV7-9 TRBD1 CASSLQGQGSGANVLTF TGTGCCAGCTCGTTACAGGGACAGGGGTCTGGGGCCAACGTCCTGACTTTC
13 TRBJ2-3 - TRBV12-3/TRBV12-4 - CASRTHTTDTQYF TGTGCCAGCCGGACACACACCACAGATACGCAGTATTTT
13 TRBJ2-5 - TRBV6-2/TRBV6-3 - CASSTPNQETQYF TGTGCCAGCAGCACCCCTAACCAAGAGACCCAGTACTTC
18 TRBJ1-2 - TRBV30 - CAWSVLWTPMGRFGGYTF TGTGCCTGGAGTGTACTATGGACACCTATGGGGCGCTTCGGCGGCTACACCTTC
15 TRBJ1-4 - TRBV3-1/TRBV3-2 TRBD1 CASSRDRTTNEKLFF TGTGCCAGCAGCAGGGACAGAACAACTAATGAAAAACTGTTTTTT
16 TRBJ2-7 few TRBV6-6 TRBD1 CASSLAGDRGSYEQYF TGTGCCAGCAGTTTAGCCGGCGACAGGGGGTCCTACGAGCAGTACTTC
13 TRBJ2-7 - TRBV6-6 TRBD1 CASRKDREYEQYF TGTGCCAGCAGAAAAGACAGGGAATACGAGCAGTACTTC
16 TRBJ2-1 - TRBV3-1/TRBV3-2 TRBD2 CASSQVGLAGRNEQFF TGTGCCAGCAGCCAAGTTGGACTAGCGGGAAGAAATGAGCAGTTCTTC
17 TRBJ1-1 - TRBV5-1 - CASSLAGAGRGDTEAFF TGCGCCAGCAGCTTGGCCGGTGCGGGCCGAGGAGACACTGAAGCTTTCTTT
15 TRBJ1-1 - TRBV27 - CASSPITGGVTEAFF TGTGCCAGCAGTCCCATTACGGGGGGCGTCACTGAAGCTTTCTTT
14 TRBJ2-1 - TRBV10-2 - CASSESTLGNEQFF TGCGCCAGCAGTGAGTCTACCCTCGGGAATGAGCAGTTCTTC
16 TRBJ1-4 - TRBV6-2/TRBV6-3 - CVSSYSSRDKNEKLFF TGTGTCAGCAGTTACTCAAGCCGGGACAAGAATGAAAAACTGTTTTTT
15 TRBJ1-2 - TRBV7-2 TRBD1 CASSLGGDRGRGYTF TGTGCCAGCAGCTTAGGGGGGGACAGGGGTCGCGGCTACACCTTC
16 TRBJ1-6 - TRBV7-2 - CASSSVAGAHNSPLHF TGTGCCAGCAGCTCCGTCGCGGGGGCGCATAATTCACCCCTCCACTTT
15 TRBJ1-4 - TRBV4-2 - CASSQDQGGAEKLFF TGTGCCAGCAGCCAAGATCAGGGCGGGGCTGAAAAACTGTTTTTT
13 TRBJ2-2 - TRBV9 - CASSVALPGELFF TGTGCCAGCAGCGTAGCTCTCCCCGGGGAGCTGTTTTTT
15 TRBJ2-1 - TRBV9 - CASSVVGDFHNEQFF TGTGCCAGCAGCGTAGTAGGGGATTTCCACAATGAGCAGTTCTTC
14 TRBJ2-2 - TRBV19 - CASRKGGATGELFF TGTGCCAGTAGGAAGGGGGGGGCCACCGGGGAGCTGTTTTTT
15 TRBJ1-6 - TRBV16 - CASSQFAGNNSPLHF TGTGCCAGCAGCCAATTTGCAGGGAATAATTCACCCCTCCACTTT
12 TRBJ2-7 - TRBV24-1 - CATEGGAGGQYF TGTGCCACCGAAGGCGGAGCGGGTGGGCAGTACTTC
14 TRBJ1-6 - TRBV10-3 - CAISGQGNNSPLHF TGTGCCATCAGTGGCCAGGGGAATAATTCACCCCTCCACTTT
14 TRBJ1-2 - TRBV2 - CASSGDRTNYGYTF TGTGCCAGCAGTGGAGACAGAACTAACTATGGCTACACCTTC
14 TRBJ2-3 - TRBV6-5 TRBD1 CASRRTGQTDTQYF TGTGCCAGCAGAAGGACAGGGCAGACAGATACGCAGTATTTT
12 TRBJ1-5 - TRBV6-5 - CASSQGRQPQHF TGTGCCAGCAGCCAAGGGAGGCAGCCCCAGCATTTT
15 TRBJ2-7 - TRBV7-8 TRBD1 CASSGGTGGGYEQYF TGTGCCAGCAGCGGTGGGACAGGGGGAGGCTACGAGCAGTACTTC
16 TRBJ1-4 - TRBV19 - CASSIVGSATNEKLFF TGTGCCAGTAGTATCGTGGGCTCCGCAACTAATGAAAAACTGTTTTTT
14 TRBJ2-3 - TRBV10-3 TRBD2 CAISLDGGADTQYF TGTGCCATCAGTTTGGACGGGGGGGCAGATACGCAGTATTTT
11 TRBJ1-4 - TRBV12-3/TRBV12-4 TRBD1 CASRGTGGTFF TGTGCCAGCAGGGGGACAGGGGGGACGTTTTTT
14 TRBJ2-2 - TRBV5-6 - CASSQVTNTGELFF TGTGCCAGCAGCCAGGTTACGAACACCGGGGAGCTGTTTTTT
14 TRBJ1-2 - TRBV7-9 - CASSPRVQNYGYTF TGTGCCAGCAGCCCGCGGGTGCAGAACTATGGCTACACCTTC
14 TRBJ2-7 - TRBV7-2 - CASSLARFGYEQYF TGTGCCAGCAGCTTAGCGCGGTTTGGCTACGAGCAGTACTTC
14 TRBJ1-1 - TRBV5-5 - CASSLSVVNTEAFF TGTGCCAGCAGCTTATCGGTCGTGAACACTGAAGCTTTCTTT
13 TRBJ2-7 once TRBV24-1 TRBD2 CATNFGGDDEQYF TGTGCCACCAACTTCGGGGGGGACGACGAGCAGTACTTC
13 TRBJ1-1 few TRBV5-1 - CASSSGPNTEAFF TGCGCCAGCAGCTCAGGGCCGAACACTGAAGCTTTCTTT